The clone carrying this T cell receptor beta chain was detected once. These data are taken from a study of blood T cell repertoires in COVID-19. Across the study: Collection of acute and convalescent COVID-19 samples took place in the United States, Italy and Spain.

Sequencing was performed with immunoSEQ multiplex PCR; in TCRdb, only in-frame clones are kept and a portion is missing. The profile shows a few hundred thousand clones, approximately 86% of them singletons. The sequence was obtained from a middle-aged man who had recovered from COVID-19. The sample comprised peripheral blood.

The CDR3 reads CASSIGGGKYEQYF. The CDR3 DNA reads TGTGCCAGTAGTATAGGGGGCGGGAAGTACGAGCAGTACTTC. The rearrangement links TRBV19 to TRBJ2-7, with a tentative D call TRBD2 (6 bases). V was cut by 1 base and J by 4 bases, with 11 bases left in between. The CDR3 consists of 14 residues. CDR1 is LNHDA, CDR2 SQIVND, per germline (reference sequence).